This TCR beta chain was obtained from a study of T cells expressing NK-cell markers. About the research overall: Out of eight donors sequenced, seven tested HCMV-seropositive and the remaining one seronegative.

Comment on this clonotype: Its antigen is unidentified.

The CDR3 extends over 14 amino acids. Whole-study findings and limits: Whether expanded NKG2C+ T cell clones recognized HCMV stayed uncertain. A range of roughly 1.0-8% of CD8+ T cells consisted of dominant NKG2C+ clonotypes in six donors. Dominance of the CD3+CD56-NKG2C+ fraction by these clonotypes also held in a few donors.

TCRdb processed the 5' RACE reads again and assigns one entry to each CDR3 protein, with no DNA. This sample contains under 500,000 distinct CDR3 sequences. The clonotype comes from a woman aged 18-69 years in good health. The source material was blood T cells: a sorted CD56 or NKG2C T cell subset, CD4+ or CD8+ T cells, or bulk PBMC T cells (not recorded which). The chain employs TRBV12-3 or TRBV12-4 and TRBJ2-3; there is no DNA to check the TCRdb D call of TRBD1. This CDR3 is CASSLGPGTDTQYF.